This TCR beta chain was recorded in a study of shared clonotypes between healthy human individuals. Remarks on this clone: Other DNA sequences in this specimen translate into the identical CDR3.

CDR3 length equals 13 residues. CDR1 and CDR2 (germline): SGHNT, YYREEE (reference sequence). Between the trimmed V and J ends, which lost 2 bases and 4 bases, there was a span of 9 bases. Assay runs were performed at deep level. Each subset's genomic DNA was split evenly across several immunoSEQ plates. Replicate PCRs from sorted subsets contained around 200 ng DNA, which is 30,000 to 35,000 T cell genomes. TCRdb's table, derived via immunoSEQ multiplex PCR, lists solely in-frame clones and lacks some. Here the sample spans around 2,000,000 clones, about 94% being singletons. Naive CD8 cells comprised CD45RO-negative, CCR7-positively selected cells, excluding terminally differentiated effector memory CD45RA+ cells.

Sequenced input: naive CD8+ T cells sorted from blood. The rearrangement joins TRBV5-4 to TRBJ1-2; D possibly corresponds to TRBD1 (5 bases). This TCR derives from a man between 18 and 29 years old in good health. CDR3 sequence reads: CASSLGDGYGYTF. As DNA, the CDR3 is TGTGCCAGCAGCTTAGGGGACGGCTATGGCTACACCTTC.